The 20 T cell receptor beta chains below come from one sample, sequenced in a study of CD8 T cells in Susac syndrome. An input of 0.5 to 1 ug of RNA was subjected to reverse transcription using random hexamers. In TCRdb, the immunoSEQ multiplex PCR reads were re-called with MiXCR into one record per CDR3 protein. The table shows roughly 110,000 distinct CDR3 sequences, with 85% to 95% occurring only once. The sequenced sample consisted of CD4+ T cells from PBMCs. The receptors come from a human donor in good health.

The CDR3 spells CASSERTYGYTF. The CDR3 nucleotides read TGTGCCAGCAGTGAACGCACCTATGGCTACACCTTC. The chain has TRBV2 and TRBJ1-2; unclear D gene. CDR3 length: 12 residues. Germline lookup yields CDR1 SNHLY and CDR2 FYNNEI. With 2 bases removed from V and 4 bases from J, the gap between germline ends came to 5 bases.

V gene TRBV2 combines with J gene TRBJ2-1; possibly TRBD2 for D (7 bases). V was clipped by 6 bases and J by 8 bases, with 11 bases between them. Germline V gene data show CDR1 as SNHLY and CDR2 as FYNNEI. CDR3 size: 12 residues. Here the CDR3 reads CASRGGRDEQFF. As DNA, the CDR3 is TGTGCCAGCAGGGGGGGGCGGGATGAGCAGTTCTTC.

J is TRBJ2-7 and V is TRBV29-1; perhaps D is TRBD1 or TRBD2 (5 bases each). From germline, CDR1 is SQVTM and CDR2 ANQGSEA. CDR3 size: 15 residues. V lost 4 bases and J 0 bases, leaving 16 bases between the germline ends. CDR3 sequence (DNA): TGCAGCGTTGCGTTCTCCGGGACCGGCTCCTACGAGCAGTACTTC. Protein: CSVAFSGTGSYEQYF.

The chain couples TRBV7-9 to TRBJ2-2; no definite D call. Per the germline V gene, CDR1 is SEHNR and CDR2 is FQNEAQ (reference sequence). Trimming pared 5 bases from V and 6 bases from J, leaving 13 bases between. The length of the CDR3 is 14 residues. CDR3 DNA sequence: TGTGCCAGCAGCCCCACCATTTCAGCCGGGGAGCTGTTTTTT. This gives the protein CASSPTISAGELFF.

V is TRBV5-6 and J is TRBJ1-2; 7 bases are shared with TRBD1. CDR1 is SGHDT, CDR2 YYEEEE, per germline. CDR3 size: 15 residues. V lost 3 bases, J lost 4 bases, and 9 bases stayed unmatched. The CDR3 DNA reads as TGTGCCAGCAGCTCGACAGGGCCCTCGGGCTATGGCTACACCTTC. Protein sequence: CASSSTGPSGYGYTF. Full variable domain (missing parts from reference TRBV5-6 and TRBJ1-2): DAGVTQSPTHLIKTRGQQVTLRCSPKSGHDTVSWYQQALGQGPQFIFQYYEEEERQRGNFPDRFSGHQFPNYSSELNVNALLLGDSALYLCASSSTGPSGYGYTFGSGTRLTVV.

The V call is TRBV13, the J call TRBJ2-7; 7 positions match TRBD2. The V and J ends lost 5 bases and 2 bases, in that order; junction bases with no gene match: 21. CDR3 length: 19 amino acids. Germline V gives CDR1 PRHDT, CDR2 FYEKMQ (reference sequence). CDR3 in DNA: TGTGCCAGCAGCCTCAACTCCTGGGGAGGGAACGGGAATGCCTACGAGCAGTACTTC. It specifies CASSLNSWGGNGNAYEQYF. Combining the CDR3 with reference TRBV13 and TRBJ2-7 gives the whole variable domain AAGVIQSPRHLIKEKRETATLKCYPIPRHDTVYWYQQGPGQDPQFLISFYEKMQSDKGSIPDRFSAQQFSDYHSELNMSSLELGDSALYFCASSLNSWGGNGNAYEQYFGPGTRLTVT.

This clonotype was observed a handful of times. The chain carries TRBV29-1 and TRBJ2-7; TRBD1 matches 9 bases. J gave up 6 bases and V 6 bases, and 15 bases lay outside the gene matches. Germline loops: CDR1 SQVTM, CDR2 ANQGSEA. The CDR3 contains 15 residues. CDR3 sequence: CSVRTPGQGRSEQYF. In nucleotides, the CDR3 is TGCAGCGTACGAACCCCGGGACAGGGTAGGAGCGAGCAGTACTTC.

The genes are TRBV11-3 and TRBJ1-2; D ambiguous. V lost 4 bases and J 8 bases, leaving 20 bases between the germline ends. Germline V gene lookup returns CDR1 SGHNT and CDR2 YENEEA. The CDR3 has 15 amino acids. CDR3 residues: CASSSLLSGFGGYTF. In DNA form, the CDR3 reads TGTGCCAGCAGCTCGCTCCTCAGCGGGTTCGGGGGCTACACCTTC.

The chain employs TRBV12-3 or TRBV12-4 and TRBJ2-4, with a weak D call TRBD2 (6 bases). With 6 bases removed from V and 6 bases from J, the gap between germline ends came to 18 bases. The CDR3 runs 15 residues. CDR3 amino acids: CASSHDPGGTNIQYF. CDR3 in DNA: TGTGCCAGCAGCCATGACCCCGGAGGGACAAACATTCAGTACTTC.

The DNA for the CDR3 is TGTGCCAGCGGTCACCTCCTAGCGGGAGGGCCGTCCTACAATGAGCAGTTCTTC. Translation gives CASGHLLAGGPSYNEQFF. The chain employs TRBV5-5 and TRBJ2-1; 12 nucleotides agree with TRBD2. V was pared by 7 bases and J by 1 base, with 12 bases of the junction left unmatched. The CDR3 extends over 18 amino acids. Germline V gene lookup returns CDR1 SGHKS and CDR2 YYEKEE (reference sequence).

V is TRBV3-1 and J is TRBJ2-7; the D is unclear. In germline, CDR1 is LGHDT, CDR2 YNNKEL (reference sequence). The length of the CDR3 is 14 residues. V was trimmed by 4 bases and J by 2 bases, leaving 12 bases between them. DNA of the CDR3: TGTGCCAGCAGCCCAGAGATGCTACCCTACGAGCAGTACTTC. Translated, it gives CASSPEMLPYEQYF.

The V and J genes are TRBV27 and TRBJ1-5, with D possibly being TRBD1 (5 bases). The CDR3 loop spans 16 amino acids. Germline V gene sequence: CDR1 MNHEY, CDR2 SMNVEV (reference sequence). The germline V and J ends were trimmed by 5 bases and 3 bases, with 17 bases remaining between them. The CDR3 nucleotides read TGTGCCAGCAGTGGGGGAACGGGGAATTACAATCAGCCCCAGCATTTT. Translated, it gives CASSGGTGNYNQPQHF.

DNA for the CDR3: TGTGCCAGCACCGGGACTAGCGGGACTTACCCCTACAATGAGCAGTTCTTC. Its protein is CASTGTSGTYPYNEQFF. The chain combines TRBV12-3 or TRBV12-4 with TRBJ2-1, with 13 bases matching TRBD2. The CDR3 contains 17 residues. The V gene end was trimmed by 7 bases and the J gene end by 2 bases; junction bases not matched to a gene: 8.

This clonotype was counted a few times. This rearrangement joins TRBV9 to TRBJ2-2; D is uncertain. The CDR3 loop spans 13 amino acids. The V gene lost 3 bases and the J gene lost 1 base, with 4 bases spanning the gap. Germline V CDR1 and CDR2: SGDLS, YYNGEE. The CDR3 loop is CASSERNTGELFF. Written as DNA, the CDR3 is TGTGCCAGCAGCGAACGGAACACCGGGGAGCTGTTTTTT.

The J gene is TRBJ2-1, the V gene TRBV19; 11 nucleotides line up with TRBD2. After removal of 1 base from V and 6 bases from J, the junction contained 8 bases not matched to a gene. CDR3 size: 17 residues. Per germline, CDR1 LNHDA and CDR2 SQIVND (reference sequence). CDR3 DNA: TGTGCCAGTAGTATAGTTAGCGGGAGGGCCAAGACCAATGAGCAGTTCTTC. Translating it yields CASSIVSGRAKTNEQFF.

V usage is TRBV18 and J usage is TRBJ2-3, with 13 bases aligning to TRBD2. Trimming at V came to 8 bases and at J to 3 bases, leaving 5 bases not matched to a gene. CDR1 is KGHSH, CDR2 LQKENI, per germline. This CDR3 region has 15 residues. The CDR3 DNA is TGTGCCAGCCCTCCGACTAGCGGGAGGACAGATACGCAGTATTTT. It translates to CASPPTSGRTDTQYF.

Comment on this clonotype: The junction shows a germline mismatch at one end, possibly a read error. The V gene is TRBV7-2, the J gene TRBJ2-7; D gene uncertain. Germline V gene lookup returns CDR1 SGHTA and CDR2 FQGNSA. The CDR3 sequence is 14 residues long. DNA of the CDR3: TGTGCCAGCAGCGCGCGCGTTAGCTCCTACGGGCAGTACTTC. Protein sequence: CASSARVSSYGQYF.

The chain joins TRBV19 to TRBJ2-1; the match to TRBD1 covers 7 bases. J lost 3 bases, V lost 3 bases, and 5 bases had no gene match. Germline loops: CDR1 LNHDA, CDR2 SQIVND (reference sequence). The CDR3 consists of 15 residues. CDR3 residues: CASSMSQGNYNEQFF. The DNA for the CDR3 is TGTGCCAGTAGTATGTCACAGGGGAACTACAATGAGCAGTTCTTC.

The chain uses TRBV20-1 and TRBJ1-2; D may be TRBD1 (6 bases). The germline gives CDR1 DFQATT, CDR2 SNEGSKA (reference sequence). The CDR3 has 14 residues. Deletions cut 0 bases from V and 5 bases from J, with 13 bases between. In DNA form, the CDR3 reads TGCAGTGCTAGAGATTATGGGACACAATATGGCTACACCTTC. Translated: CSARDYGTQYGYTF.

This chain connects TRBV29-1 to TRBJ2-7; either TRBD1 or TRBD2 may fit D (5 bases each). Between the trimmed V and J ends, which lost 7 bases and 0 bases, there was a span of 10 bases. Germline CDR1 reads SQVTM; CDR2 reads ANQGSEA. The CDR3 length is 12 residues. The CDR3 DNA reads TGCAGCGGGGGGACGGACTCCTACGAGCAGTACTTC. Amino acid sequence: CSGGTDSYEQYF.